The next 6 T cell receptor beta chains were all read from a single sample in a study of blood T cells in healthy people across ages. Through a sample-barcoded 5' primer and a J-beta primer mix, a second PCR was run for roughly 7 to 12 cycles. MiXCR was run by TCRdb on the 5' RACE reads, yielding one entry per CDR3 protein. Among 780,000 or so distinct CDR3 sequences listed, around 25% were seen once. These records were also assigned to another study, of T cells of mothers and their children.

What was sequenced was blood. These receptors were obtained from a boy younger than 18 in good health.

This clonotype was seen more than once but under ten times. V and J are TRBV27 and TRBJ1-6; D is uncertain. Germline CDR1 and CDR2: MNHEY and SMNVEV (reference sequence). The CDR3 covers 15 residues. Trimming cost V 5 bases and J 6 bases, with 14 bases left between them. This chain's CDR3 is CASSPGNFGNSPLHF. For the CDR3, the DNA is TGTGCCAGCAGTCCCGGGAATTTTGGTAATTCACCCCTCCACTTT.

V and J are TRBV2 and TRBJ1-2; D is perhaps TRBD1 (6 bases). V lost 8 bases and J lost 4, with 11 bases in between. The germline gives CDR1 SNHLY, CDR2 FYNNEI. This CDR3 comprises 12 residues. The CDR3 nucleotides are TGTGCCAGCCAGACAGGCGGCTATGGCTACACCTTC. Translation gives CASQTGGYGYTF.

The chain has TRBV20-1 and TRBJ2-5; 15 bases fit TRBD2. The last part of the DNA fits TRBJ2-1 better; the J call may be wrong. Germline CDR1 is DFQATT and CDR2 is SNEGSKA (reference sequence). The CDR3 runs to 15 residues. CDR3: CSVRTSGRALPEQFF. The CDR3 nucleotides are TGCAGTGTCCGGACTAGCGGGAGGGCCCTTCCTGAGCAGTTCTTC.

The chain has TRBV12-3 or TRBV12-4 and TRBJ2-4, with a possible D match to TRBD1 (6 bases). This CDR3 has 14 amino acids. V gave up 7 bases and J gave up 6 bases, with 16 bases separating them. CDR3 protein: CASTDKTGLNIQYF. In nucleotides, the CDR3 is TGTGCCAGCACCGATAAAACAGGGCTAAACATTCAGTACTTC.

A note on this clonotype: Relative to the germline gene, one junction end is altered; a read error may explain this. The chain has TRBV18 and TRBJ2-1, with D maybe TRBD1 (6 bases). Germline V gene lookup returns CDR1 KGHSH and CDR2 LQKENI. This CDR3 has 15 residues. CDR3 in DNA: TGTGCCAGTTCACCGACAGGTTACTCCTACAATGAGCAGTTCTTC. Translation: CASSPTGYSYNEQFF.

This clonotype was detected a few times. V usage is TRBV29-1 and J usage is TRBJ2-3; 8 nucleotides match TRBD1. Germline-derived CDR1 and CDR2 are SQVTM and ANQGSEA. With 0 bases clipped from V and 0 bases from J, the junction kept 5 bases outside the gene matches. The CDR3 spans 16 residues. The CDR3 loop reads CSVEEWTGISTDTQYF. In DNA form, the CDR3 reads TGCAGCGTTGAAGAGTGGACAGGGATTAGCACAGATACGCAGTATTTT.